Detailed here is one TCR beta chain. Its target antigen remains unknown. No much larger clone exists at a distance of one base, and base qualities are not known. The cohort consisted of 600 or so healthy bone marrow donors. At the time of sampling, every cohort member was nominally healthy, though immune exposures that went unrecorded were likely present. The donor was CMV seronegative and belonged to the group of 352 seronegative cohort members. Every donor gave a peripheral blood sample, and the peripheral blood mononuclear cells from that sample were used for TCR beta sequencing. The Qiagen DNeasy Blood Extraction Kit was used to extract genomic DNA from the blood cell samples. Libraries were prepared through the immunoSEQ multiplex PCR assay. A mixture of 60 forward primers for TCR Vbeta segments and 13 reverse primers for TCR Jbeta segments was used in the multiplex PCR. The CDR3 region of rearranged TCR beta genes was amplified from genomic DNA with a multiplex PCR assay. The amplified TCR beta libraries were sequenced on the Illumina HiSeq System as 87-base-pair reads. The paper's processing steps were these. In a later analysis, some 80 million unique TCR beta chains were counted across the roughly 610 repertoires, and approximately 11 million of these chains were shared by at least two donors. A nearest-neighbor algorithm error-corrected the raw reads and collapsed the reads into unique sequences, merging closely related sequences to remove PCR and sequencing errors. Alignment of CDR3 sequences to IMGT reference sequences was used to assign V, D and J gene segments. For a sequence to be retained, a match of at least six nucleotides to both a V gene segment and a J gene segment was required. A rearrangement counted as productive if the CDR3 had no stop codons and remained in frame with V and J, and every other rearrangement counted as non-productive. CDR3 was defined by IMGT convention, running from the second conserved V-encoded cysteine to the conserved J-encoded phenylalanine. Sequences without an unambiguous match to a single V gene segment were excluded from the earlier analysis of 587 of the donors. An earlier analysis of 587 of the donors classified V segments as functional when productive rearrangements were above 56.7% and as segregating when the standard deviation between donors was above 5%. To diagnose cytomegalovirus status from the catalog of TCR beta chain sequences, a statistical classification framework was built. In a later analysis, V and J genes were assigned by comparing TCR nucleotide sequences against IMGT/GENE-DB human TR gene sequences. In a later analysis, CDR3 sequences and most-parsimonious VDJ recombination scenarios were assigned using the TCRdist pipeline. In a later analysis, every TCR beta chain was defined by the combination of its CDR3 amino acid sequence and its V-gene family, and reads without a unique V-gene family were dropped. In a later analysis, approximately 640 highly shared, low-generation-probability nucleotide sequences were removed to address suspected cross-contamination and a sequencing artifact. A later analysis calculated a clonal expansion index for each public chain from normalized within-repertoire ranks of inferred template counts. In a later analysis, generation probabilities were computed using a VDJ recombination model fitted to out-of-frame rearrangements, and the results were checked against IGoR. Hypergeometric tests were used in a later analysis to score TCR-TCR, TCR-HLA and TCR-CMV co-occurrence, with a repertoire-size bias correction applied to the TCR pairs. False discovery rates were estimated in a later analysis by permuting HLA or CMV assignments 20 times. In a later analysis, co-occurring TCRs were grouped using DBSCAN, with TCRdist sequence similarity added in when clustering inside HLA-allele-positive subsets. Co-occurrence clustering excluded repertoires with fewer than 30,000 or more than 120,000 public chains, plus five with anomalous nucleotide sharing. The source is immuneACCESS, and TCRdb retained only in-frame sequences with V and J called. Part of the clones is not carried over; for the studies checked, unresolved V genes explain less than half of this, and the remainder is unexplained. The V and J calls and the clone size are those of that table, but D and trimming were determined from the DNA. The sample contains 100,000 or so clones, about 67% of them found a single time. The ten most abundant clones make up approximately 2.1% of the sample.

This specimen belongs to a study of cytomegalovirus exposure and HLA in healthy donors (dated by TCRdb to the late 2010s). In terms of the full investigation: According to an earlier analysis of around 600 of the donors, about 179 million T cells yielded 100 million or so unique TCR beta sequences and 276 Gb of sequence data. The study was designed to test whether signatures of past pathogen exposure could be identified by cataloging public T cell receptors. Donor age, sex, ethnicity and CMV serostatus were compiled together with the repertoire data. To decide whether each TCR beta V gene segment behaved as functional or pseudogenic, an earlier analysis of some 600 of the donors relied on high-throughput TCR beta sequencing. Of the roughly 420 genotyped donors, over 80% were placed in the genetic ancestry cluster associated with self-reported Caucasian donors. A later genetic analysis took genome-wide SNP genotypes for about 55% of the roughly 670 donors and used that subset as a discovery cohort. Typing coverage varied by locus: about 629-630 donors for A, B, C, DRB1 and DQB1; approximately 520 for DQA1; more than 600 for DPA1; under 490 for DPB1. The study profiled the T cell repertoires of 500 to 800 subjects by immunosequencing and related them to cytomegalovirus serostatus. In the later analysis, no new phenotypic data were used to find candidate immune exposures; instead, reliance was placed on TCR beta sequences and their occurrence across donors. Class I and class II HLA loci were covered by the typing at four-digit resolution. To predict cytomegalovirus infection status, the study brought together high-throughput TCR immunosequencing, statistical association of individual TCRs with disease status, and machine learning. Every repertoire in the discovery cohort had been generated on one and the same sequencing platform. About 330 gigabases of sequencing data and approximately 91 million unique TCR sequences made up an early release that covered approximately 650 HLA-typed donors. Among 300 to 500 genotyped donors of the cohort, an average of approximately 200,000 unique TCR beta nucleotide sequences was sequenced per donor, of which about 18% were non-productive. About five DR-DQ haplotypes were treated as single units for association and clustering because of strong linkage in the cohort. A separate validation cohort of more than 100 different subjects was used in addition to the approximately 670-subject first cohort. In a later analysis, previously published TCR beta repertoires from fewer than 750 donors were re-analyzed and high-resolution HLA genotyping was added so that TCR occurrence patterns could be studied.

Summary of the overall study and its limitations: Because some donors lacked HLA typing at each locus, the association tests relied only on the typed subset. Linkage disequilibrium might explain the correlated functional status among segregating V segments, but an unknown experimental factor could not be ruled out. In a later analysis, several top co-occurrence clusters were reported to appear linked to parvovirus B19, influenza, CMV and Epstein-Barr virus. Most TCR sequences were seen in very few donors, while some public TCRs were found in many individuals. The cohort was sequenced for TCR beta chains only, and without alpha or paired-chain data the features that could be detected were limited. The only immune exposure information available for the cohort was CMV serostatus. Some 16 rarely observed V segments, including chromosome 9 orphons, were excluded from the earlier analysis of a few hundred of the donors because counts were too low. A further reported finding was that TCR beta sequences accurately predicted the HLA-A and HLA-B alleles for most subjects in the first cohort. The classifier was reported to diagnose cytomegalovirus status with high specificity and sensitivity in both the original cohort and the validation cohort. A group of highly shared sequence variants was considered likely to be a technical artifact of the sequencing pipeline. In a later analysis, most CMV-associated TCR beta chains were found to appear HLA-restricted, with HLA associations seemingly driven largely by CMV exposure. Some IMGT-functional V segments, including TRBV6-2 and TRBV6-3, could not be distinguished by the 87-base-pair reads and were therefore excluded. In a later analysis, the rate of TCR association differed among HLA loci, with DRB1 alleles having the most associated TCRs and HLA-C alleles having the fewest. Specific HLA alleles were associated with around 18,000 TCR beta sequences at a false discovery rate of 0.05 in a later analysis. In an earlier analysis of some 550 of the donors, most TCR beta V segments were observed in productive rearrangements about 87% or about 30% of the time, broadly matching IMGT annotations. In vitro tests confirmed that a few of the cytomegalovirus-associated TCR beta chains recognize cytomegalovirus antigens. Strong co-occurrence of HLA alleles, especially DR and DQ, made assigning TCR associations to individual alleles difficult. In a later genetic analysis, fewer N-insertions in productive TCRs were reported among donors in an Asian-associated ancestry cluster than the approximately 630-donor mean. Sequencing depth was assumed to be roughly uniform across donors in the presence/absence analyses, though that assumption may not hold. A later genetic analysis associated a missense DCLRE1C variant with V-gene and J-gene trimming of TCR beta chains, and an independent cohort replicated the association. A later analysis found that HLA-associated TCR beta chains were more clonally expanded and had lower generation probabilities than equally common non-associated chains. It was suggested by the authors that the approach could potentially be generalized to other disease states and immunological phenotypes. The study gave a list of about 160 TCR beta chains associated with cytomegalovirus.

The germline V gene (reference sequence) specifies SEHNR as CDR1 and FQNEAQ as CDR2. From cysteine to phenylalanine, the CDR3 is 18 amino acids long. The entry retains the CDR3 DNA only, 54 bases that are in frame from base 1. Trimming removed 4 bases from V and 0 bases from J, leaving 20 bases between the germline ends. The receptor was derived from a man aged 25 to 40 in good health and CMV-seronegative. Specimen: PBMCs. Rearrangement joined TRBV7-9 to TRBJ2-3; a weak D assignment points to TRBD2 (6 bases agree). CDR3 reads: CASSSILDGTSSTDTQYF. DNA sequence: TGTGCCAGCAGCTCCATCTTAGACGGGACTTCCAGCACAGATACGCAGTATTTT. Here the CDR3 is joined to the reference TRBV7-9 and TRBJ2-3 genes, and the full variable domain is: DTGVSQNPRHKITKRGQNVTFRCDPISEHNRLYWYRQTLGQGPEFLTYFQNEAQLEKSRLLSDRFSAERPKGSFSTLEIQRTEQGDSAMYLCASSSILDGTSSTDTQYFGPGTRLTVL.